Below, 7 T cell receptor beta chains from the same sample are listed, as sequenced in a study of blood T cell repertoires in COVID-19. Clones were sequenced by immunoSEQ multiplex PCR, and TCRdb holds only the in-frame ones, with some missing. The sample has some 180,000 clones, around 82% seen once. The sequencing input was peripheral blood. Source of these receptors: a woman at least 80 years old with acute or convalescent COVID-19.

This clone was observed a handful of times. The gene calls are TRBV6-4 and TRBJ2-3, with TRBD1 identical over 10 bases. Trimming cost V 3 bases and J 4 bases; bases outside gene matches: 1. The CDR3 is 14 residues long. Germline lookup yields CDR1 MRHNA and CDR2 SNTAGT. CDR3 protein: CASSEGTGADTQYF. The CDR3 DNA is TGTGCCAGCAGTGAAGGGACAGGGGCAGATACGCAGTATTTT.

The J gene is TRBJ1-2, the V gene TRBV30; D unclear. Germline CDR1 GTSNPN, CDR2 SVGIG (reference sequence). V was shortened by 0 bases and J by 7 bases, with 9 bases between the two germline ends. The CDR3 is made up of 12 amino acids. The CDR3 protein is CAWSVGAGGYTF. CDR3 sequence (DNA): TGTGCCTGGAGTGTAGGTGCGGGTGGCTACACCTTC.

This clone has only a few counts. The chain uses TRBV7-8 and TRBJ1-1; 7 bases are a match to TRBD1. The germline V gene encodes CDR1 SGHVS and CDR2 FQNEAQ. Germline trimming cut 1 base from V and 7 bases from J; bases unmatched to any gene: 6. The CDR3 has 14 residues. CDR3 amino acids: CASSLDRGKIEAFF. DNA for the CDR3: TGTGCCAGCAGCTTAGACAGGGGTAAAATTGAAGCTTTCTTT.

This clone was picked up one time. The chain employs TRBV7-9 and TRBJ2-3; a possible D gene is TRBD2 (6 bases). Trimming took off 1 base at V and 0 bases at J, with 14 bases between the two ends. The CDR3 covers 17 residues. CDR1 and CDR2 from the germline V gene are SEHNR and FQNEAQ (reference sequence). The CDR3 sequence is CASSLGEVGSSTDTQYF. The CDR3, as DNA: TGTGCCAGCAGCTTAGGGGAGGTCGGGTCTAGCACAGATACGCAGTATTTT.

This chain connects TRBV7-2 to TRBJ1-5; 8 bases line up with TRBD1. V shed 2 bases, J shed 5 bases, and the junction held 8 bases outside the gene matches. The CDR3 covers 16 residues. Germline V gene sequence: CDR1 SGHTA, CDR2 FQGNSA. The CDR3 sequence: CASSLSGRGLDQPQHF. The CDR3 DNA follows: TGTGCCAGCAGCTTAAGCGGCAGGGGGCTGGATCAGCCCCAGCATTTT.

The chain links TRBV7-9 to TRBJ1-1; D remains ambiguous. V was cut by 6 bases and J by 2 bases, with 4 bases left in between. CDR3 length equals 11 residues. CDR1 and CDR2 (germline): SEHNR, FQNEAQ (reference sequence). CDR3 nucleotides: TGTGCCAGCAGTCATAACACTGAAGCTTTCTTT. It encodes CASSHNTEAFF.

This rearrangement joins TRBV6-2 or TRBV6-3 to TRBJ1-6, with 8 bases lining up with TRBD1. The CDR3 length is 14 residues. V shed 1 base, J shed 10 bases, and the junction held 3 bases outside the gene matches. Per germline, CDR1 MNHEY and CDR2 SVGEGT. The CDR3 sequence: CASSYWDRRSPLHF. The CDR3 bases are TGTGCCAGCAGTTACTGGGACAGGAGGTCACCCCTCCACTTT.